The rows below give T cell receptor beta chains drawn from one sample of a study of graft-versus-host responses after intestinal transplantation. Clones were sequenced by immunoSEQ multiplex PCR, and TCRdb holds only the in-frame ones, with some missing. The sample contains about 15,000 clones, approximately 33% of which appear only once. Sequenced here: alloreactive CD4+ T cells from a mixed lymphocyte reaction culture, sampled before intestinal transplant. The receptors here all came from a human patient who received an intestinal transplant. Both conserved end residues are part of each CDR3. The D gene is left open where the match is weak. The listing skips clone size in some rows; elsewhere it reads once, few, many or a size class.

d_call	clone_size	v_call	j_call	cdr3_aa	cdr3_nt
TRBD2	.	TRBV7-2	TRBJ2-1	CASSDGLAVNNEQFF	TGTGCCAGCAGCGACGGACTAGCAGTAAACAATGAGCAGTTCTTC
.	few	TRBV19	TRBJ1-5	CASSISSYSNQPQHF	TGTGCCAGTAGTATATCCAGCTATAGCAATCAGCCCCAGCATTTT
.	once	TRBV19	TRBJ2-2	CASRREPYTGELFF	TGTGCCAGTAGAAGGGAGCCTTACACCGGGGAGCTGTTTTTT
TRBD1	.	TRBV27	TRBJ1-6	CASSRRQGYNSPLHF	TGTGCCAGCAGTAGGAGACAGGGTTATAATTCACCCCTCCACTTT
.	medium-sized	TRBV5-1	TRBJ2-7	CASSLAPYWTVNYEQYF	TGCGCCAGCAGCTTGGCACCATATTGGACAGTGAACTACGAGCAGTACTTC
.	medium-sized	TRBV28	TRBJ2-7	CASSLVGISYEQYF	TGTGCCAGCAGTTTAGTCGGGATCTCCTACGAGCAGTACTTC
.	few	TRBV11-3	TRBJ2-1	CASSLYGSYNEQFF	TGTGCCAGCAGCTTATATGGATCTTACAATGAGCAGTTCTTC
.	.	TRBV7-6	TRBJ2-3	CASSSTASTDTQYF	TGTGCCAGCAGCTCGACCGCTAGCACAGATACGCAGTATTTT
.	.	TRBV5-5	TRBJ1-5	CASSLVAGNNQPQHF	TGTGCCAGCAGCTTGGTGGCAGGTAACAATCAGCCCCAGCATTTT
TRBD2	few	TRBV7-3	TRBJ2-5	CASSLGGPTSGQETQYF	TGTGCCAGCAGCTTAGGGGGCCCGACTAGCGGCCAAGAGACCCAGTACTTC
.	.	TRBV2	TRBJ1-1	CASRIGLGTEAFF	TGTGCCAGCAGAATCGGCTTGGGCACTGAAGCTTTCTTT
TRBD1	.	TRBV11-1	TRBJ1-6	CASSSWTGGPYNSPLHF	TGTGCCAGCAGCTCTTGGACAGGCGGACCCTATAATTCACCCCTCCACTTT
.	.	TRBV6-1	TRBJ1-5	CASSSGAGVPQHF	TGTGCCAGCAGTTCAGGTGCGGGAGTGCCCCAGCATTTT
.	.	TRBV7-6	TRBJ2-7	CASSLKGDYEQYF	TGTGCCAGCAGCCTCAAGGGGGATTACGAGCAGTACTTC
TRBD1	few	TRBV6-1	TRBJ2-7	CASSGPGTGSYEQYF	TGTGCCAGCAGTGGCCCAGGGACAGGTTCCTACGAGCAGTACTTC
TRBD1	.	TRBV7-9	TRBJ2-5	CASSFRQGWETQYF	TGTGCCAGCAGCTTTCGACAGGGGTGGGAGACCCAGTACTTC
.	once	TRBV21-1	TRBJ2-2	CASSSRRQGWAGELFF	TGTGCCAGCAGCTCGCGGAGACAGGGTTGGGCCGGGGAGCTGTTTTTT
TRBD1	.	TRBV7-9	TRBJ2-2	CASSLGQTTGELFF	TGTGCCAGCAGCTTGGGACAGACGACCGGGGAGCTGTTTTTT
.	medium-sized	TRBV27	TRBJ1-2	CASSFSREGYGYTF	TGTGCCAGCAGTTTTTCCAGGGAGGGCTATGGCTACACCTTC
.	few	TRBV6-5	TRBJ1-1	CASSQTVNTEAFF	TGTGCCAGCAGTCAGACAGTTAACACTGAAGCTTTCTTT
TRBD1	.	TRBV6-5	TRBJ1-6	CASSAGGAYNSPLHF	TGTGCCAGCAGTGCAGGGGGCGCCTATAATTCACCCCTCCACTTT
.	.	TRBV21-1	TRBJ2-2	CASSRRLAGVPGELFF	TGTGCCAGCAGCAGGAGACTAGCGGGAGTTCCCGGGGAGCTGTTTTTT
TRBD1	medium-sized	TRBV10-2	TRBJ2-1	CASSGYRDRGRSSYNEQFF	TGCGCCAGCAGTGGATACCGGGACAGGGGCCGGAGCTCCTACAATGAGCAGTTCTTC
TRBD1	few	TRBV6-5	TRBJ2-7	CASNRQGAYEQYF	TGTGCCAGCAACCGACAGGGGGCCTACGAGCAGTACTTC
.	.	TRBV6-4	TRBJ1-2	CASSGQDPHGKTYGYTF	TGTGCCAGCAGTGGTCAGGACCCACACGGAAAGACCTATGGCTACACCTTC
.	few	TRBV5-1	TRBJ2-3	CASSALADTQYF	TGCGCCAGCAGCGCCCTAGCAGATACGCAGTATTTT
TRBD2	.	TRBV6-5	TRBJ2-2	CASSYNLAENTGELFF	TGTGCCAGCAGTTATAATCTAGCGGAAAACACCGGGGAGCTGTTTTTT
TRBD2	.	TRBV7-9	TRBJ2-7	CASSDGTSGFYEQYF	TGTGCCAGCAGCGACGGAACTAGCGGATTTTACGAGCAGTACTTC
.	.	TRBV6-5	TRBJ1-2	CASSRRRARYGYTF	TGTGCCAGCAGCCGCCGTAGGGCCCGTTATGGCTACACCTTC
.	.	TRBV4-1	TRBJ2-7	CASSQTTLGILSYEQYF	TGCGCCAGCAGCCAGACCACCCTGGGTATCCTTTCCTACGAGCAGTACTTC
TRBD1	.	TRBV5-5	TRBJ1-1	CASRPTGGGWSANTEAFF	TGTGCCAGCAGACCCACAGGGGGCGGATGGAGTGCGAACACTGAAGCTTTCTTT
.	.	TRBV5-1	TRBJ2-5	CASSLRGGQETQYF	TGCGCCAGCAGCTTGCGGGGCGGACAAGAGACCCAGTACTTC
.	.	TRBV6-9	TRBJ1-1	CASSYSVNTEAFF	TGTGCCAGCAGTTACTCGGTGAACACTGAAGCTTTCTTT
.	few	TRBV28	TRBJ2-7	CASSKAGGSSYEQYF	TGTGCCAGCAGTAAAGCCGGGGGTAGCTCCTACGAGCAGTACTTC
TRBD1	.	TRBV7-9	TRBJ1-2	CASSLDRGQTQYRGYTF	TGTGCCAGCAGCTTAGACAGGGGGCAGACCCAATATCGGGGCTACACCTTC
.	.	TRBV7-9	TRBJ1-2	CASSYGRNYGYTF	TGTGCCAGCAGCTACGGCAGAAACTATGGCTACACCTTC
.	medium-sized	TRBV15	TRBJ1-3	CATSRDGNTIYF	TGTGCCACCAGCAGAGATGGAAACACCATATATTTT
.	once	TRBV28	TRBJ2-2	CASSLWGARKTGELFF	TGTGCCAGCAGTTTATGGGGGGCGCGAAAGACCGGGGAGCTGTTTTTT
TRBD2	.	TRBV27	TRBJ2-1	CASSLYLGLADNEQFF	TGTGCCAGCAGTTTATATCTCGGACTAGCGGACAATGAGCAGTTCTTC
.	once	TRBV7-6	TRBJ1-4	CASSFTPSTVFNEKLFF	TGTGCCAGCAGCTTTACACCCTCGACAGTTTTTAATGAAAAACTGTTTTTT
.	few	TRBV6-1	TRBJ1-2	CASSYQGYGYTF	TGTGCCAGCAGTTATCAGGGCTATGGCTACACCTTC
TRBD2	once	TRBV4-2	TRBJ2-1	CASSLAPTSGGSNEQFF	TGTGCCAGCAGCCTAGCGCCTACTAGCGGGGGCTCCAATGAGCAGTTCTTC
.	few	TRBV7-6	TRBJ2-5	CASSPPDVSETQYF	TGTGCCAGCAGCCCACCCGACGTATCAGAGACCCAGTACTTC
.	medium-sized	TRBV6-1	TRBJ1-3	CASSADWGSSGNTIYF	TGTGCCAGCAGTGCCGATTGGGGTAGCTCTGGAAACACCATATATTTT
TRBD1	few	TRBV11-1	TRBJ2-2	CASSLGLRGTGVGTGELFF	TGTGCCAGCAGCTTAGGACTGAGGGGTACAGGGGTTGGCACCGGGGAGCTGTTTTTT
TRBD1	few	TRBV6-6	TRBJ2-5	CASSRLGTGPETQYF	TGTGCCAGCTCAAGGTTGGGGACAGGGCCAGAGACCCAGTACTTC
.	.	TRBV7-9	TRBJ1-2	CASSLLQVGYTF	TGTGCCAGCAGCTTACTTCAGGTTGGCTACACCTTC
TRBD2	.	TRBV27	TRBJ2-7	CASSSLAGAYEQYF	TGTGCCAGCAGTTCACTAGCGGGAGCCTACGAGCAGTACTTC
TRBD1	few	TRBV7-2	TRBJ2-2	CASSLGGTGDPHRGAVF	TGTGCCAGCAGCTTAGGTGGGACAGGGGATCCTCACCGGGGAGCTGTTTTT
.	few	TRBV7-3	TRBJ2-3	CASSRTGTDTQYF	TGTGCCAGCAGCAGAACAGGGACAGATACGCAGTATTTT
TRBD2	.	TRBV7-9	TRBJ2-3	CASSLGLAVPGDTQYF	TGTGCCAGCAGCTTAGGACTAGCAGTCCCTGGAGATACGCAGTATTTT
.	.	TRBV23-1	TRBJ2-7	CASSRTRLAGHEQYF	TGCGCCAGCAGTCGGACGAGACTGGCGGGCCACGAGCAGTACTTC
.	.	TRBV4-1	TRBJ2-7	CARSRLPSRDSNYEQYF	TGCGCCCGCAGTCGACTCCCTTCCCGGGACTCCAACTACGAGCAGTACTTC
.	.	TRBV7-9	TRBJ2-5	CASSLQGPLQETQYF	TGTGCCAGCAGCTTACAGGGGCCCTTACAAGAGACCCAGTACTTC
TRBD1	.	TRBV6-6	TRBJ1-2	CASSYIQGALGYTF	TGTGCCAGCAGTTACATTCAGGGGGCGCTTGGCTACACCTTC
.	.	TRBV27	TRBJ2-7	CASAGTYSYEQYF	TGTGCCAGCGCCGGGACATATTCCTACGAGCAGTACTTC
.	.	TRBV6-5	TRBJ2-1	CASSYGRGEQFF	TGTGCCAGCAGTTACGGCAGGGGTGAGCAGTTCTTC
.	.	TRBV6-6	TRBJ2-5	CASSDTGRQETQYF	TGTGCCAGCAGTGACACCGGGAGACAAGAGACCCAGTACTTC
.	few	TRBV18	TRBJ2-5	CASSPPYSRETQYF	TGTGCCAGCTCACCACCGTACAGCAGAGAGACCCAGTACTTC